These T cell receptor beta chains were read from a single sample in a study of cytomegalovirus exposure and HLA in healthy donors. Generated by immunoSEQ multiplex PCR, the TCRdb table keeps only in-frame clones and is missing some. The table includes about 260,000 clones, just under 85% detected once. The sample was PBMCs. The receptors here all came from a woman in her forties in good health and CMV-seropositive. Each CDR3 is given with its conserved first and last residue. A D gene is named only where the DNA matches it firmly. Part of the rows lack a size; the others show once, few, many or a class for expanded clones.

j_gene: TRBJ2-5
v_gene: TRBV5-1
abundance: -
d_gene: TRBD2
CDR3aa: CASSPLERGQETQYF
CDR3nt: TGCGCCAGCAGCCCCCTAGAGCGGGGCCAAGAGACCCAGTACTTC

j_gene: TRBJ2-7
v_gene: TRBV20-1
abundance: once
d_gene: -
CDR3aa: CSAISGIEQYF
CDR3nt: TGCAGTGCTATATCGGGGATCGAGCAGTACTTC

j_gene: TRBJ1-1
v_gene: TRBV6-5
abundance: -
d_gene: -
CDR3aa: CASLRGLEAFF
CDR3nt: TGTGCCAGTCTCAGAGGGTTAGAGGCTTTCTTT

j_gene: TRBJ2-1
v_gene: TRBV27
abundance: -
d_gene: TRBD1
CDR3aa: CASSSKDRPGDEQFF
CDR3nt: TGTGCCAGCAGTTCGAAGGACAGGCCTGGGGATGAGCAGTTCTTC

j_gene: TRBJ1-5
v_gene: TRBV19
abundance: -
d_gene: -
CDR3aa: CASSRNRAQRGQPQHF
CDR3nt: TGTGCCAGTAGTAGAAATAGGGCACAGCGGGGTCAGCCCCAGCATTTT

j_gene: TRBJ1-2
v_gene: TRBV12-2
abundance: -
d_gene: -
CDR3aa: CASRSTGGLPYGYTF
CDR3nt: TGTGCAAGTCGCTCCACAGGGGGACTCCCCTATGGCTACACCTTC

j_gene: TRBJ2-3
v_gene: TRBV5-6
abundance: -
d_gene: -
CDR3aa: CASSLVDSTDTQYF
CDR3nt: TGTGCCAGCAGCTTGGTAGATAGCACAGATACGCAGTATTTT

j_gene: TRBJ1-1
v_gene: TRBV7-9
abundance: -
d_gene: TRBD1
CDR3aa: CASSPGTGWPTEAFF
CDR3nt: TGTGCCAGCAGCCCCGGGACAGGCTGGCCCACTGAAGCTTTCTTT

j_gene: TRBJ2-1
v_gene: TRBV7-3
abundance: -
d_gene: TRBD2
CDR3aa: CASSPRLAGDEQFF
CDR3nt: TGTGCCAGCAGCCCCCGACTAGCGGGGGATGAGCAGTTCTTC

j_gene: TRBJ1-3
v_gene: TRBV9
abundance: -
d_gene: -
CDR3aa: CASSVEMGISGNTIYF
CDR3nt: TGTGCCAGCAGCGTAGAAATGGGCATCTCTGGAAACACCATATATTTT

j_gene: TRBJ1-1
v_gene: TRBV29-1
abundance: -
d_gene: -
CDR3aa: CSTGQMNTEAFF
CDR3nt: TGCAGCACTGGACAAATGAACACTGAAGCTTTCTTT

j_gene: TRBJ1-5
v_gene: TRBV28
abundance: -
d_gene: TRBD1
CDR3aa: CASSPRTGVRSNQPQHF
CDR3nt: TGTGCCAGCAGTCCGCGGACAGGGGTCCGTAGCAATCAGCCCCAGCATTTT

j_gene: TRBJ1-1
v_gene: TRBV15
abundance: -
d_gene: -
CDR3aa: CATSRTTNTEAFF
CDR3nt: TGTGCCACCAGCCGGACTACTAACACTGAAGCTTTCTTT

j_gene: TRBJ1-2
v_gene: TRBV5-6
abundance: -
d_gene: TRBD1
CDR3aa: CATSLGTGAGYTF
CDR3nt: TGTGCCACCTCTCTGGGGACAGGTGCTGGCTACACCTTC

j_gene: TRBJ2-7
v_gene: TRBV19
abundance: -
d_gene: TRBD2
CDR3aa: CASRNLAGGGGEQYF
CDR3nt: TGTGCCAGTAGAAACCTAGCGGGAGGTGGGGGCGAGCAGTACTTC

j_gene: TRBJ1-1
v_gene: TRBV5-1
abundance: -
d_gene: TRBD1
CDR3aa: CASSPGTGWNTEAFF
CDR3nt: TGCGCCAGCAGCCCAGGGACAGGGTGGAACACTGAAGCTTTCTTT

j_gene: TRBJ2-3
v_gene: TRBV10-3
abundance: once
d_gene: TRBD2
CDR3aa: CAISERTSGMTDTQYF
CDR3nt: TGTGCCATCAGTGAGCGGACTAGCGGGATGACAGATACGCAGTATTTT